This TCR beta chain derives from a study of T cells in Graves' hyperthyroidism and ophthalmopathy. Whole-study results and caveats: Ophthalmopathy cases were set apart from stable hyperthyroidism by a 13 V-J model.

The study defined stable Graves' hyperthyroidism as no ophthalmopathy progression within 18 months. Isolation of PBMCs was performed on around 9.3 ml fresh peripheral blood. The CDR3 has 13 amino acids. V lost 4 bases and J lost 2, with 11 bases in between. Germline CDR1 reads GTSNPN; CDR2 reads SVGIG (reference sequence). Comments on this clonotype: Its antigen is as yet unknown.

RNA transcripts served as the template for amplifying TCR beta CDR3 regions. The HTBI set primed first-round TCR CDR3 RT-PCR. MiXCR, run by TCRdb on the multiplex PCR reads, gives a single entry per CDR3 protein. This table has about 350,000 distinct CDR3 sequences, approximately 19% appearing once. The chain is built from TRBV30 and TRBJ2-5, with D tentatively TRBD1 or TRBD2 (5 bases each). Sequencing was carried out using blood. This sequence was found in a woman between 18 and 30 years old with Graves' hyperthyroidism. As DNA, the CDR3 is TGTGCCTGGACGGGGCGGGTTCAAGAGACCCAGTACTTC. Translated, it gives CAWTGRVQETQYF.